Listed here is a single T cell receptor beta chain. Its antigen remains unknown. The data were taken from a study of T cells in Graves' hyperthyroidism and ophthalmopathy. Study-level findings and limits: Using 13 V-J features, a model discriminated ophthalmopathy from stable hyperthyroidism.

Amplified TCR beta CDR3 regions came from RNA transcripts. Carried out on the TCR CDR3, a first-round RT-PCR used the HTBI primer set. Using its own MiXCR run on the multiplex PCR reads, TCRdb lists one record per CDR3 protein. The repertoire holds approximately 330,000 distinct CDR3 sequences, with over 15% as singletons. Diagnostic assessment was based on clinical symptoms, serum thyroxine and TRAb, thyroid ultrasound and orbital computed tomography. V lost 2 bases and J 8 bases, leaving 8 bases between the germline ends. This CDR3 is 12 amino acids long. Germline CDR1 reads SGHRS; CDR2 reads YFSETQ.

The chain joins TRBV5-1 to TRBJ2-1; no firm D call. The sequenced material came from blood. The receptor was isolated from a woman aged 45-60 years with Graves' hyperthyroidism. CDR3 residues: CASSFDSHEQFF. The DNA for the CDR3 is TGCGCCAGCAGCTTTGATTCCCATGAGCAGTTCTTC.